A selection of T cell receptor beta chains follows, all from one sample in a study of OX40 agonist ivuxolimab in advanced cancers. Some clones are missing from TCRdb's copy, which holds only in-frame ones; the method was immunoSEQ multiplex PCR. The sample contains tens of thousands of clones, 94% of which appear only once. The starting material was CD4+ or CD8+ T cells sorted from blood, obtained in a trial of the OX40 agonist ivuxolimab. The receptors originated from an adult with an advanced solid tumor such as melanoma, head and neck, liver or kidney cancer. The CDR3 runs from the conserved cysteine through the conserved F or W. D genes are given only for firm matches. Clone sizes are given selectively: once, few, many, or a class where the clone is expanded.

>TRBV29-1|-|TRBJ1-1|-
CSVDLTGLNTEAFF
TGCAGCGTTGACCTGACAGGTTTGAACACTGAAGCTTTCTTT
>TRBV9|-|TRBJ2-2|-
CASSVGASSYNTGELFF
TGTGCCAGCAGCGTAGGCGCGAGCTCCTATAACACCGGGGAGCTGTTTTTT
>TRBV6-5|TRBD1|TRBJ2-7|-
CASSDSGTGDYEQYF
TGTGCCAGCAGTGACTCCGGGACAGGGGACTACGAGCAGTACTTC
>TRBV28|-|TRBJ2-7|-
CASKGTASYEQYF
TGTGCCAGCAAGGGCACAGCGAGCTACGAGCAGTACTTC
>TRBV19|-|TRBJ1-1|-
CATSWAAELNTEAFF
TGTGCCACCTCTTGGGCTGCCGAATTGAACACTGAAGCTTTCTTT
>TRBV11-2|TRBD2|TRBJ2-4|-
CASSWGGLAGGTAKNIQYF
TGTGCCAGCAGCTGGGGGGGACTAGCGGGAGGTACAGCCAAAAACATTCAGTACTTC
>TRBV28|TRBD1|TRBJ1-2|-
CASSFPGQGKFDYTF
TGTGCCAGCAGTTTCCCGGGACAGGGGAAATTTGACTACACCTTC
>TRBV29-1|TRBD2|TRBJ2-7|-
CSVDAGGSYEQYF
TGCAGCGTTGACGCGGGAGGATCCTACGAGCAGTACTTC
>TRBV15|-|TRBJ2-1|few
CATWQRNNEQFF
TGTGCCACCTGGCAGCGAAACAATGAGCAGTTCTTC
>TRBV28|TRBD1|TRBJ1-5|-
CASSRRGRIGQPQHF
TGTGCCAGCAGTAGGAGGGGGCGGATCGGACAGCCCCAGCATTTT
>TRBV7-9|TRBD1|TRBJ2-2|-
CASSLGRDRSTNTGELFF
TGTGCCAGCAGCTTAGGCCGGGACAGGTCCACGAACACCGGGGAGCTGTTTTTT
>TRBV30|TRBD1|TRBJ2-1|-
CAWRGQYNEQFF
TGTGCCTGGAGGGGACAGTACAATGAGCAGTTCTTC
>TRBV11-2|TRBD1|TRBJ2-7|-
CASSLVKGAIEQYF
TGTGCCAGCAGCTTAGTTAAGGGGGCGATTGAGCAGTACTTC
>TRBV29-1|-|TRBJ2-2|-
CSVGVGTTNTGELFF
TGCAGCGTTGGAGTGGGAACAACGAACACCGGGGAGCTGTTTTTT
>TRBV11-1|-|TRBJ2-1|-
CASSTLTSGEQFF
TGTGCCAGCAGCACCCTGACTAGTGGTGAGCAGTTCTTC
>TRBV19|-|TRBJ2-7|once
CASSIAWRVYEQYF
TGTGCCAGTAGTATAGCATGGCGGGTCTACGAGCAGTACTTC
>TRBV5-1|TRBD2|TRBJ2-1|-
CASSLTSGRVNEQFF
TGCGCCAGCAGCTTGACTAGCGGGAGAGTGAATGAGCAGTTCTTC
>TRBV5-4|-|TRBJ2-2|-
CASSFRGETNTGELFF
TGTGCCAGCAGCTTCCGGGGTGAGACTAACACCGGGGAGCTGTTTTTT
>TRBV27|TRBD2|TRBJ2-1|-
CASSFRLAGGLWNEQFF
TGTGCCAGCAGTTTTAGACTAGCGGGAGGGCTTTGGAATGAGCAGTTCTTC
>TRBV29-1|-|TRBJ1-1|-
CSAKVARSMNTEAFF
TGCAGCGCCAAAGTCGCCCGCTCCATGAACACTGAAGCTTTCTTT
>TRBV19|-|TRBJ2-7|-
CASSARPDGKNEQYF
TGTGCCAGTAGTGCTCGACCGGACGGAAAAAACGAGCAGTACTTC
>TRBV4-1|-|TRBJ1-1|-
CASSQPRDPFTEAFF
TGCGCCAGCAGCCAACCCCGGGATCCCTTCACTGAAGCTTTCTTT
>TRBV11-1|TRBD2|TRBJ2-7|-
CASSSGLDYEQYF
TGTGCCAGCAGCTCGGGACTAGACTACGAGCAGTACTTC
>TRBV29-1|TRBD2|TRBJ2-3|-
CSVPIAGRDTQYF
TGCAGCGTTCCTATAGCGGGGCGGGATACGCAGTATTTT
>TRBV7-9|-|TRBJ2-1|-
CASSQGLPSPYNEQFF
TGTGCCAGCAGCCAAGGCCTACCTTCCCCCTACAATGAGCAGTTCTTC
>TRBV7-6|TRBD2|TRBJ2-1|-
CASSQTSGYYNEQFF
TGTGCCAGCAGCCAAACTAGCGGATACTACAATGAGCAGTTCTTC
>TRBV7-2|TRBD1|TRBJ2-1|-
CASSLRTGPSYNEQFF
TGTGCCAGCAGCTTAAGGACAGGGCCTTCCTACAATGAGCAGTTCTTC
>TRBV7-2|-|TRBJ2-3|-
CASSLVPITDTQYF
TGTGCCAGCAGCTTAGTCCCTATCACAGATACGCAGTATTTT
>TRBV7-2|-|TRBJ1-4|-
CASSSLDTRLFF
TGTGCCAGCAGCTCCCTCGACACGCGGCTGTTTTTT
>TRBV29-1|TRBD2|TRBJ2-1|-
CSVDLAGGSVVYNEQFF
TGCAGCGTGGACCTAGCGGGAGGGTCCGTGGTGTACAATGAGCAGTTCTTC
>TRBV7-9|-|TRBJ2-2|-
CASSLLAFGLSGELFF
TGTGCCAGCAGCTTACTTGCTTTCGGGTTATCAGGGGAGCTGTTTTTT
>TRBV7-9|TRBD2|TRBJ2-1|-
CASSSTSGRDGEQFF
TGTGCCAGCAGCTCGACTAGCGGGAGGGACGGTGAGCAGTTCTTC
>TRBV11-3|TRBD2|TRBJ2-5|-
CASSSRELEETQYF
TGTGCCAGCAGCTCGCGGGAGTTAGAGGAGACCCAGTACTTC
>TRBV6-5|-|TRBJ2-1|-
CASSYETVGRGEQFF
TGTGCCAGCAGTTACGAGACAGTCGGTAGGGGTGAGCAGTTCTTC
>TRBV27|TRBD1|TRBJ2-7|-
CASKWTGSYEQYF
TGTGCCAGCAAATGGACAGGGTCCTACGAGCAGTACTTC
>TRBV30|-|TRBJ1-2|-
CAWSVGYGYTF
TGTGCCTGGAGTGTAGGGTATGGCTACACCTTC
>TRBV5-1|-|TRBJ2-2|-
CASSFGGELFF
TGCGCCAGCAGCTTCGGCGGGGAGCTGTTTTTT